Following are 20 T cell receptor beta chains from one sample sequenced in a study of blood T cell repertoires in COVID-19 (dated by TCRdb to about 2020). Libraries were prepared through the immunoSEQ multiplex PCR assay. TCRdb carries this immuneACCESS record with in-frame sequences only. Its versions omit some clonotypes, under half of them owing to an unresolved V gene in the studies checked, with the rest unexplained. Recorded for this sample are about 210,000 clones; 81% of them occurred a single time. The ten largest clones take up about 8.9% of the sample. Sequencing input: PBMCs or T cells enriched from blood (not recorded which). These receptors were taken from a woman aged 45-65 years with acute COVID-19.

V gene TRBV19 combines with J gene TRBJ2-1, with TRBD2 matching over 13 bases. Trimming cost V 8 bases and J 7 bases; bases outside gene matches: 5. The CDR3 covers 14 residues. Germline V gene sequence: CDR1 LNHDA, CDR2 SQIVND (reference sequence). CDR3 DNA sequence: TGTGCCAGTGCGCAGGGACTAGCGGGAAATGAGCAGTTCTTC. It yields the protein CASAQGLAGNEQFF.

The chain uses TRBV19 and TRBJ2-5; TRBD2 is a possible D gene (6 bases). The V and J ends lost 6 bases and 4 bases respectively, with 18 bases between them. CDR3 length equals 15 residues. CDR1 is LNHDA, CDR2 SQIVND, per germline (reference sequence). The DNA of the CDR3 is TGTGCCAGTAGAAGGAGTGTAGGGACTCTAGAGACCCAGTACTTC. Translation: CASRRSVGTLETQYF.

The rearrangement links TRBV10-2 to TRBJ2-3; the match to TRBD2 covers 12 bases. The CDR3 totals 16 residues. The trim removed 3 bases at V and 3 bases at J, leaving 4 bases unmatched. Germline CDR1 WSHSY, CDR2 SAAADI. The CDR3 region is CASSELAGGVTDTQYF. CDR3 nucleotides: TGCGCCAGCAGTGAACTAGCGGGGGGTGTAACAGATACGCAGTATTTT.

The sample holds one count of this clone. The chain is built from TRBV24-1 and TRBJ2-2; TRBD1 matches at 9 bases. Germline V gene data show CDR1 as KGHDR and CDR2 as SFDVKD. Losses at the gene ends were 9 bases for V and 4 bases for J; bases not matched to a gene: 8. CDR3 size: 15 residues. Here the CDR3 DNA reads TGTGCCACCTCCACAGGGGGCTTAGGCACCGGGGAGCTGTTTTTT. Translating it yields CATSTGGLGTGELFF.

The chain carries TRBV3-1 (or the pseudogene TRBV3-2) and TRBJ1-1; perhaps TRBD1 as D (5 bases). The CDR3 has 16 amino acids. The V end was cut by 0 bases, the J end by 8 bases, with 19 bases between. Germline CDR1 LGHDT, CDR2 YNNKEL (reference sequence). The CDR3 sequence is CASSQDHGGVFTEAFF. DNA for the CDR3: TGTGCCAGCAGCCAAGATCATGGAGGGGTTTTTACGGAAGCTTTCTTT.

The chain has TRBV7-6 and TRBJ2-1, with 10 bases identical to TRBD2. In germline, CDR1 is SGHVS, CDR2 FNYEAQ. Trimming removed 1 base from V and 8 bases from J; junction bases left unmatched: 11. The CDR3 is made up of 17 amino acids. The CDR3 bases are TGTGCCAGCAGCTTAGTATCGGCTAGCGGGAGTGGGTATGAGCAGTTCTTC. As protein: CASSLVSASGSGYEQFF.

This clone was seen once. The chain employs TRBV7-9 and TRBJ1-1, with a weak D call TRBD1 (5 bases). V was pared by 3 bases and J by 0 bases, with 11 bases between. The germline gives CDR1 SEHNR, CDR2 FQNEAQ (reference sequence). This CDR3 contains 15 residues. CDR3 DNA: TGTGCCAGCAGCTTCGCTGGGGGGATGAACACTGAAGCTTTCTTT. This encodes CASSFAGGMNTEAFF.

This chain uses TRBV7-3 with TRBJ2-1, with 7 bases aligning to TRBD2. V dropped 5 bases and J dropped 9; count of bases not matched to a gene: 7. Per germline, CDR1 SGHTA and CDR2 FQGTGA. The CDR3 runs 13 residues. In nucleotides, the CDR3 is TGTGCCAGCAGCCCCCAGCCGGGGGGTGAGCAGTTCTTC. Translating it yields CASSPQPGGEQFF. Full variable domain (rest looked up from reference TRBV7-3 and TRBJ2-1): GAGVSQTPSNKVTEKGKYVELRCDPISGHTALYWYRQSLGQGPEFLIYFQGTGAADDSGLPNDRFFAVRPEGSVSTLKIQRTERGDSAVYLCASSPQPGGEQFFGPGTRLTVL.

The chain couples TRBV6-2 or TRBV6-3 to TRBJ2-5; 8 nucleotides agree with TRBD1. Germline lookup yields CDR1 MNHEY and CDR2 SVGEGT. This CDR3 has 14 amino acids. V lost 6 bases to trimming and J lost 2 bases; unmatched junction nucleotides: 5. CDR3 coding DNA: TGTGCCAGCAGCGTCCAGGGGGCGCAAGAGACCCAGTACTTC. Protein product: CASSVQGAQETQYF.

The V gene is TRBV28, the J gene TRBJ2-7; maybe TRBD1 (6 bases). Trimming shortened V by 6 bases and J by 1 base, and 16 bases separated the two germline ends. The length of the CDR3 is 15 residues. Germline CDR1 and CDR2: MDHEN and SYDVKM. The CDR3 sequence: CASSRGGQGSYEQYF. The CDR3 DNA is TGTGCCAGCAGCCGAGGGGGACAAGGATCCTACGAGCAGTACTTC.

As DNA, the CDR3 is TGTGCCAGCAGCTTAGCGGGGCGGGGGGATGAGACCCAGTACTTC. This codes for CASSLAGRGDETQYF. The chain joins TRBV7-2 to TRBJ2-5, with 8 bases fitting TRBD2. CDR3 size: 15 residues. The J segment lost 5 bases and the V segment lost 0 bases, leaving 5 bases of the junction unmatched. Germline V lookup: CDR1 SGHTA, CDR2 FQGNSA.

This clone showed up just a few times. CDR3 DNA: TGTGCCAGCAGCTTATCTGGGACAGTAAACACCGGGGAGCTGTTTTTT. It specifies CASSLSGTVNTGELFF. The chain links TRBV7-6 to TRBJ2-2, with TRBD1 matching over 7 bases. V shed 2 bases and J 2 bases; nucleotides not matched to a gene: 5. This CDR3 region has 16 residues. The germline V gene has CDR1 SGHVS and CDR2 FNYEAQ. The full variable domain, completed using reference TRBV7-6 and TRBJ2-2, is GAGVSQSPRYKVTKRGQDVALRCDPISGHVSLYWYRQALGQGPEFLTYFNYEAQQDKSGLPNDRFSAERPEGSISTLTIQRTEQRDSAMYRCASSLSGTVNTGELFFGEGSRLTVL.

The gene calls are TRBV7-2 and TRBJ2-2; tentatively, D is TRBD2 (6 bases). V was shortened by 5 bases and J by 1 base, with 17 bases between the two germline ends. The CDR3 has 17 residues. Germline CDR1 and CDR2: SGHTA and FQGNSA. CDR3 region: CASSINLLAKNTGELFF. The CDR3 region has the DNA TGTGCCAGCAGCATTAACCTACTAGCTAAGAACACCGGGGAGCTGTTTTTT.

V is TRBV7-6 and J is TRBJ2-1; TRBD2 agrees at 8 bases. CDR1 SGHVS and CDR2 FNYEAQ come from the germline V gene. V shed 5 bases and J 3 bases; nucleotides not matched to a gene: 6. This CDR3 region has 15 residues. The chain's CDR3 is CASSTSGRVYNEQFF. CDR3 nucleotide sequence: TGTGCCAGCAGCACTAGCGGAAGAGTCTACAATGAGCAGTTCTTC.

This CDR3 reads CSVSPSVNEQYF. The CDR3 DNA reads as TGCAGCGTGTCCCCTAGCGTCAACGAGCAGTACTTC. The chain combines TRBV29-1 with TRBJ2-7; weak D call: TRBD2 (6 bases). There are 12 residues in the CDR3. Germline V gives CDR1 SQVTM, CDR2 ANQGSEA. Trimming cost V 6 bases and J 5 bases, with 14 bases left between them.

The chain carries TRBV2 and TRBJ2-1; 8 positions match TRBD1. This CDR3 spans 13 amino acids. From germline, CDR1 is SNHLY and CDR2 FYNNEI. V lost 6 bases to trimming and J lost 2 bases; unmatched junction nucleotides: 0. In DNA form, the CDR3 reads TGTGCCAGCAGGGACAGGGCCTACAATGAGCAGTTCTTC. Residues: CASRDRAYNEQFF.

In its sample, this clone was seen once. This sequence joins TRBV7-2 and TRBJ2-6, with 7 bases matching TRBD1. From germline, CDR1 is SGHTA and CDR2 FQGNSA. The CDR3 runs to 15 residues. The junction had 6 bases not matched to a gene; V was cut back by 6 bases and J by 4 bases. CDR3 coding DNA: TGTGCCAGCAGTCCCGACAGGGCCGGGGCCAACGTCCTGACTTTC. Protein sequence: CASSPDRAGANVLTF.

Only one count was recorded for this clone. The genes are TRBV19 and TRBJ2-7; 7 bases line up with TRBD1. This CDR3 region has 14 residues. Trimming at V came to 7 bases and at J to 6 bases, leaving 12 bases not matched to a gene. Germline CDR1 is LNHDA and CDR2 is SQIVND (reference sequence). CDR3 loop: CASIGSGRGSEQYF. CDR3 bases: TGTGCCAGTATCGGTTCGGGCAGGGGGAGCGAGCAGTACTTC.

For the CDR3, the DNA is TGTGCCAGTAGTATCCAGAAGCAGGGGGCGCGGGGAAATCAGCCCCAGCATTTT. Translating it yields CASSIQKQGARGNQPQHF. The V gene is TRBV19, the J gene TRBJ1-5, with 8 bases lining up with TRBD1. Germline assignment: CDR1 LNHDA and CDR2 SQIVND (reference sequence). The CDR3 sequence is 18 residues long. V lost 3 bases and J lost 4; bases outside the gene matches: 14. Full variable domain (remainder filled in from reference TRBV19 and TRBJ1-5): DGGITQSPKYLFRKEGQNVTLSCEQNLNHDAMYWYRQDPGQGLRLIYYSQIVNDFQKGDIAEGYSVSREKKESFPLTVTSAQKNPTAFYLCASSIQKQGARGNQPQHFGDGTRLSIL.

This chain connects TRBV29-1 to TRBJ2-3; tentative D call: TRBD2 (6 bases). The V gene lost 6 bases and the J gene lost 0 bases, with 16 bases spanning the gap. The CDR3 extends over 15 amino acids. CDR1 is SQVTM and CDR2 is ANQGSEA in the germline V gene. CDR3 sequence reads: CSVLGGTRSTDTQYF. CDR3 coding DNA: TGCAGCGTCCTCGGGGGAACCCGTAGCACAGATACGCAGTATTTT.